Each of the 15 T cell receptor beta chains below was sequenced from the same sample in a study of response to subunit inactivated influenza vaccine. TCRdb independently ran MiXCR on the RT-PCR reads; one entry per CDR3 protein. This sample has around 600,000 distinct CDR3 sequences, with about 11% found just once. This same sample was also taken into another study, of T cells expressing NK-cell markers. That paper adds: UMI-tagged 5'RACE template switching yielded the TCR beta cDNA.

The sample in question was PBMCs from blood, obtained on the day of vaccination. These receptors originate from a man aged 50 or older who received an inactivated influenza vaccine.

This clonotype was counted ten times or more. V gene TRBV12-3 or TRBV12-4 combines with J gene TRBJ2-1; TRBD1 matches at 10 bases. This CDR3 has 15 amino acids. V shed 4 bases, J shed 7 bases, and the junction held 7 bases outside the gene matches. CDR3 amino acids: CASSSPGQGSNEQFF. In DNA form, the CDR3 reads TGTGCCAGCAGTTCTCCGGGACAGGGGAGTAATGAGCAGTTCTTC.

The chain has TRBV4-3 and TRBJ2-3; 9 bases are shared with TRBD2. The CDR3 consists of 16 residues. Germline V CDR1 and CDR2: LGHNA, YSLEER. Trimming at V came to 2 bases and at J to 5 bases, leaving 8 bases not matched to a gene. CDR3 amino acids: CASSQSGTSRRDTQYF. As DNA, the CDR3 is TGCGCCAGCAGCCAAAGCGGGACTAGCAGACGAGATACGCAGTATTTT.

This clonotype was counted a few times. In DNA, the CDR3 is TGCGCCAGCGCAGCGATGGCTTCCTCTGGAAACACCATATATTTT. This codes for CASAAMASSGNTIYF. V usage is TRBV5-1 and J usage is TRBJ1-3; D is undetermined. The V end was cut by 7 bases, the J end by 0 bases, with 14 bases between. Germline CDR1 SGHRS, CDR2 YFSETQ. The CDR3 runs 15 residues.

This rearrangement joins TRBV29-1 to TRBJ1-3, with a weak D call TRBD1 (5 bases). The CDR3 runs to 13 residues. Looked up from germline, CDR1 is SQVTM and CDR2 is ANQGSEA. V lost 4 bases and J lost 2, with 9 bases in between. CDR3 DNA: TGCAGCGTTGGACAGAGCCCTGGAAACACCATATATTTT. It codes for CSVGQSPGNTIYF.

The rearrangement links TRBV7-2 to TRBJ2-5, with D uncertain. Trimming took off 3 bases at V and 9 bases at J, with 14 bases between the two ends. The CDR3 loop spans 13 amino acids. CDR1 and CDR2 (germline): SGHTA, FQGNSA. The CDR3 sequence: CASSFNGRYPQYF. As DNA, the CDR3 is TGTGCCAGCAGCTTTAATGGGCGCTACCCCCAGTACTTC.

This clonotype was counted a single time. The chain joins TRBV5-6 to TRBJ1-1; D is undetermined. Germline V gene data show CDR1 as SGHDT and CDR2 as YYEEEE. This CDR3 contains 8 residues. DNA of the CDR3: TGTGTGAACACTGAAGCTTTCTTT. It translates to CVNTEAFF.

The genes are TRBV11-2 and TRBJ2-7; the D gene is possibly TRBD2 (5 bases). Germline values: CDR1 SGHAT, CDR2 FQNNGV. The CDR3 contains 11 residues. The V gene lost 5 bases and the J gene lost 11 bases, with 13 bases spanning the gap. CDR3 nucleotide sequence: TGTGCCAGCAGCCCTGCAGTGGGAGAGTACTTC. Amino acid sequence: CASSPAVGEYF.

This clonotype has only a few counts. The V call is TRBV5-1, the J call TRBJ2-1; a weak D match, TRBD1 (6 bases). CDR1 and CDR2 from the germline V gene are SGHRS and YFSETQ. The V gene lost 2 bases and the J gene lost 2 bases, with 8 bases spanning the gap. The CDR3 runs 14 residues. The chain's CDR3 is CASSFTGTYNEQFF. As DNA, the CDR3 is TGCGCCAGCAGCTTCACAGGGACCTACAATGAGCAGTTCTTC.

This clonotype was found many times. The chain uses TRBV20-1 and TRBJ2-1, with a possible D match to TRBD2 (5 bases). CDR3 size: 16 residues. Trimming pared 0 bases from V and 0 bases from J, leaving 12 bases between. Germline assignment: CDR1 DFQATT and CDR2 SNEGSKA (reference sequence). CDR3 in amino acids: CSARDVGGRSYNEQFF. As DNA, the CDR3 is TGCAGTGCTAGAGATGTTGGAGGACGCTCCTACAATGAGCAGTTCTTC.

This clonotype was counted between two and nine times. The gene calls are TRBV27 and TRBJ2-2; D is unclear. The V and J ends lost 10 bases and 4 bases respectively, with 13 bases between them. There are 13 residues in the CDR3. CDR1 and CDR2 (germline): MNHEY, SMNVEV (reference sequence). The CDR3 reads CATERPFTGELFF. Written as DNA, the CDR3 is TGTGCCACCGAACGACCCTTCACCGGGGAGCTGTTTTTT.

CDR3 protein: CASSSRPDNYNEQFF. CDR3 DNA sequence: TGTGCCAGCAGCTCCCGGCCAGATAACTACAATGAGCAGTTCTTC. The rearrangement uses TRBV11-2 and TRBJ2-1; D uncertain. Germline V gives CDR1 SGHAT, CDR2 FQNNGV. Deletions cut 4 bases from V and 3 bases from J, with 13 bases between. The CDR3 is 15 amino acids.

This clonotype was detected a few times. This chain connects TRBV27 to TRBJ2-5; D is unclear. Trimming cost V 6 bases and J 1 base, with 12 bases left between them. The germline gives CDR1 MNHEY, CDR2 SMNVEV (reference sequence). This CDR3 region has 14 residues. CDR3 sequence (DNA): TGTGCCAGCAGGAAGAAAGGGCCCCAAGAGACCCAGTACTTC. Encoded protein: CASRKKGPQETQYF.

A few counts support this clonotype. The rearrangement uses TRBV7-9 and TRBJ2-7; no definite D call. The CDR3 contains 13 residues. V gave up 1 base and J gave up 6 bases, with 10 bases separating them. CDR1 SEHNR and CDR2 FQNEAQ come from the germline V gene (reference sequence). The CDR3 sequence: CASSLGRVGEQYF. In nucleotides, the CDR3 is TGTGCCAGCAGCTTAGGAAGGGTGGGCGAGCAGTACTTC.

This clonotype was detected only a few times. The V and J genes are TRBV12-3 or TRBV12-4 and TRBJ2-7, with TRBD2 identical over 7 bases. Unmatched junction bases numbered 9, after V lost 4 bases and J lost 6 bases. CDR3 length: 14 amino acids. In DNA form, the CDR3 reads TGTGCCAGCAGTTCTAGTAGCGGGCCTCGCGAGCAGTACTTC. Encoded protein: CASSSSSGPREQYF.

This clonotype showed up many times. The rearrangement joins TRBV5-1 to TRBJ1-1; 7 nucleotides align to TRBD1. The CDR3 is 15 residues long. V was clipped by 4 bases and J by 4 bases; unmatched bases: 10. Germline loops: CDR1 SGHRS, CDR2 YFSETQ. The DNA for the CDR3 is TGCGCCAGCAGCCTGCGAACAGGGGTTGGCACTGAAGCTTTCTTT. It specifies CASSLRTGVGTEAFF.